This is a list of T cell receptor beta chains from one sample in a study of shared clonotypes between healthy human individuals. The assay was immunoSEQ multiplex PCR, and TCRdb's table has in-frame clones only and misses some. This table has over 850,000 clones, approximately 78% appearing once. Sequenced input: memory CD4+ T cells from PBMCs. Every receptor here comes from a man in his late teens or twenties in good health. Some clones in this sample may be carry-over from other donors' samples. Each CDR3 is given with its conserved first and last residue. Fields, in order: J gene, D gene, clone size, V gene, CDR3 protein, CDR3 DNA. D genes are given only for firm matches. Some rows have no size entry. The others give once, few or many, or a class for an expanded clone.

j_gene: TRBJ2-7
d_gene: NA
abundance: NA
v_gene: TRBV10-3
CDR3aa: CAISEVVSYEQYF
CDR3nt: TGTGCCATCAGTGAAGTGGTCTCCTACGAGCAGTACTTC

j_gene: TRBJ1-4
d_gene: NA
abundance: NA
v_gene: TRBV6-1
CDR3aa: CASSDLGGGAKLFF
CDR3nt: TGTGCCAGCAGTGACCTGGGGGGGGGCGCGAAACTGTTTTTT

j_gene: TRBJ2-5
d_gene: TRBD1
abundance: NA
v_gene: TRBV28
CDR3aa: CASSITGQGAETQYF
CDR3nt: TGTGCCAGCAGTATAACGGGACAGGGGGCAGAGACCCAGTACTTC

j_gene: TRBJ2-4
d_gene: NA
abundance: NA
v_gene: TRBV28
CDR3aa: CASRLGILNIQYF
CDR3nt: TGTGCCAGCAGACTAGGGATCCTAAACATTCAGTACTTC

j_gene: TRBJ2-1
d_gene: NA
abundance: once
v_gene: TRBV30
CDR3aa: CAWSVSGDEQFF
CDR3nt: TGTGCCTGGAGTGTATCGGGGGATGAGCAGTTCTTC

j_gene: TRBJ1-2
d_gene: TRBD1
abundance: few
v_gene: TRBV29-1
CDR3aa: CSVEKGAGYGYTF
CDR3nt: TGCAGCGTTGAAAAGGGGGCCGGCTATGGCTACACCTTC

j_gene: TRBJ2-7
d_gene: NA
abundance: NA
v_gene: TRBV29-1
CDR3aa: CSVKDTSYEQYF
CDR3nt: TGCAGCGTTAAAGACACCTCCTACGAGCAGTACTTC

j_gene: TRBJ2-3
d_gene: NA
abundance: few
v_gene: TRBV7-2
CDR3aa: CASTLNGGGSSTDTQYF
CDR3nt: TGTGCCAGCACCCTAAACGGTGGCGGTTCTAGCACAGATACGCAGTATTTT

j_gene: TRBJ2-6
d_gene: NA
abundance: few
v_gene: TRBV19
CDR3aa: CASSTSRSSGANVLTF
CDR3nt: TGTGCCAGTAGTACCTCACGGAGCTCTGGGGCCAACGTCCTGACTTTC

j_gene: TRBJ2-2
d_gene: TRBD2
abundance: once
v_gene: TRBV18
CDR3aa: CASSPPRGGRDTGELFF
CDR3nt: TGTGCCAGCTCACCACCCCGGGGGGGCCGGGACACCGGGGAGCTGTTTTTT

j_gene: TRBJ2-2
d_gene: TRBD1
abundance: NA
v_gene: TRBV28
CDR3aa: CASFGTVNTGELFF
CDR3nt: TGTGCCAGCTTCGGGACAGTGAACACCGGGGAGCTGTTTTTT

j_gene: TRBJ1-5
d_gene: NA
abundance: NA
v_gene: TRBV6-5
CDR3aa: CASSRQISQPQHF
CDR3nt: TGTGCCAGCAGTCGTCAAATCAGTCAGCCCCAGCATTTT

j_gene: TRBJ1-1
d_gene: TRBD1
abundance: NA
v_gene: TRBV4-3
CDR3aa: CASGSGTGMNTEAFF
CDR3nt: TGCGCCAGTGGGTCCGGGACAGGGATGAACACTGAAGCTTTCTTT

j_gene: TRBJ2-6
d_gene: TRBD1
abundance: NA
v_gene: TRBV6-1
CDR3aa: CASSLTGAGANVLTF
CDR3nt: TGTGCCAGCAGCCTGACAGGGGCTGGGGCCAACGTCCTGACTTTC

j_gene: TRBJ2-1
d_gene: NA
abundance: NA
v_gene: TRBV5-1
CDR3aa: CASSLSRETLFF
CDR3nt: TGCGCCAGCAGCTTGTCCCGGGAGACGCTGTTCTTC

j_gene: TRBJ1-4
d_gene: TRBD1
abundance: NA
v_gene: TRBV5-1
CDR3aa: CASGPGTGGEKLFF
CDR3nt: TGCGCCAGCGGACCCGGGACAGGGGGGGAAAAACTGTTTTTT

j_gene: TRBJ1-5
d_gene: TRBD1
abundance: few
v_gene: TRBV19
CDR3aa: CASSRTGTANQPQHF
CDR3nt: TGTGCCAGTAGTAGGACCGGGACAGCGAATCAGCCCCAGCATTTT

j_gene: TRBJ2-5
d_gene: TRBD1
abundance: NA
v_gene: TRBV10-2
CDR3aa: CASRKTGGETQYF
CDR3nt: TGCGCCAGCAGGAAGACAGGGGGAGAGACCCAGTACTTC

j_gene: TRBJ2-3
d_gene: TRBD2
abundance: NA
v_gene: TRBV27
CDR3aa: CASSSLTWGLAGTSSTDTQYF
CDR3nt: TGTGCCAGCAGTTCATTAACGTGGGGCTTAGCGGGAACCTCTAGCACAGATACGCAGTATTTT

j_gene: TRBJ2-7
d_gene: NA
abundance: NA
v_gene: TRBV28
CDR3aa: CASSEGRSYEQYF
CDR3nt: TGTGCCAGCAGCGAGGGACGGAGCTACGAGCAGTACTTC

j_gene: TRBJ1-2
d_gene: NA
abundance: NA
v_gene: TRBV18
CDR3aa: CASSQGWDHNYWTF
CDR3nt: TGTGCCAGCTCGCAAGGTTGGGACCATAATTACTGGACCTTC

j_gene: TRBJ2-1
d_gene: NA
abundance: NA
v_gene: TRBV5-1
CDR3aa: CASSLGLGRWDEQFF
CDR3nt: TGCGCCAGCAGCTTGGGACTAGGGCGGTGGGATGAGCAGTTCTTC

j_gene: TRBJ2-1
d_gene: NA
abundance: NA
v_gene: TRBV19
CDR3aa: CASSMISDEQFF
CDR3nt: TGTGCCAGTAGTATGATAAGCGATGAGCAGTTCTTC

j_gene: TRBJ2-7
d_gene: NA
abundance: few
v_gene: TRBV7-2
CDR3aa: CASSLMRDYEQYF
CDR3nt: TGTGCCAGCAGCTTAATGAGAGACTACGAGCAGTACTTC

j_gene: TRBJ1-5
d_gene: NA
abundance: NA
v_gene: TRBV28
CDR3aa: CASSGPGGPQPQHF
CDR3nt: TGTGCCAGCAGTGGGCCGGGGGGCCCACAGCCCCAGCATTTT

j_gene: TRBJ2-1
d_gene: NA
abundance: NA
v_gene: TRBV7-9
CDR3aa: CASPGFDSYNEQFF
CDR3nt: TGTGCCAGCCCAGGTTTTGACTCCTACAATGAGCAGTTCTTC

j_gene: TRBJ1-2
d_gene: NA
abundance: NA
v_gene: TRBV19
CDR3aa: CASSTRLEAGVGGYTF
CDR3nt: TGTGCCAGTAGTACCCGACTGGAGGCAGGAGTTGGTGGCTACACCTTC

j_gene: TRBJ1-5
d_gene: NA
abundance: NA
v_gene: TRBV19
CDR3aa: CASSPWTEYNQPQHF
CDR3nt: TGTGCCAGTAGTCCCTGGACGGAGTATAATCAGCCCCAGCATTTT

j_gene: TRBJ1-1
d_gene: NA
abundance: NA
v_gene: TRBV7-9
CDR3aa: CASSHDGPEAFF
CDR3nt: TGTGCCAGCAGCCACGACGGCCCTGAAGCTTTCTTT

j_gene: TRBJ1-2
d_gene: TRBD1
abundance: NA
v_gene: TRBV6-1
CDR3aa: CASPKGGQGAGGYTF
CDR3nt: TGTGCCAGCCCGAAGGGGGGACAGGGGGCCGGAGGCTACACCTTC

j_gene: TRBJ2-7
d_gene: TRBD2
abundance: NA
v_gene: TRBV19
CDR3aa: CASSIWSSGNSYEQYF
CDR3nt: TGTGCCAGTAGTATCTGGTCTAGCGGGAACTCCTACGAGCAGTACTTC

j_gene: TRBJ2-5
d_gene: NA
abundance: NA
v_gene: TRBV18
CDR3aa: CASSPRPRETQYF
CDR3nt: TGTGCCAGCTCACCACGCCCCCGAGAGACCCAGTACTTC

j_gene: TRBJ1-3
d_gene: NA
abundance: NA
v_gene: TRBV27
CDR3aa: CASNGTGLSGNTIYF
CDR3nt: TGTGCCAGTAATGGGACCGGTCTCTCTGGAAACACCATATATTTT

j_gene: TRBJ2-5
d_gene: NA
abundance: NA
v_gene: TRBV6-1
CDR3aa: CASRPSERRETQYF
CDR3nt: TGTGCCAGCAGACCGTCGGAGAGGAGGGAGACCCAGTACTTC

j_gene: TRBJ1-1
d_gene: NA
abundance: NA
v_gene: TRBV10-3
CDR3aa: CAISEWKNTEAFF
CDR3nt: TGTGCCATCAGTGAGTGGAAGAACACTGAAGCTTTCTTT

j_gene: TRBJ2-1
d_gene: TRBD2
abundance: NA
v_gene: TRBV7-3
CDR3aa: CASSARGLAGDEQFF
CDR3nt: TGTGCCAGCAGCGCCCGAGGACTAGCGGGAGATGAGCAGTTCTTC

j_gene: TRBJ2-5
d_gene: NA
abundance: NA
v_gene: TRBV11-2
CDR3aa: CASSFLSIRGTQYF
CDR3nt: TGTGCCAGCAGCTTTTTGTCGATTCGAGGGACCCAGTACTTC

j_gene: TRBJ2-1
d_gene: TRBD2
abundance: NA
v_gene: TRBV7-9
CDR3aa: CASSFSGLGNNEQFF
CDR3nt: TGTGCCAGCAGCTTTTCGGGACTAGGGAACAATGAGCAGTTCTTC

j_gene: TRBJ1-4
d_gene: NA
abundance: few
v_gene: TRBV6-1
CDR3aa: CASSEASRQANEKLFF
CDR3nt: TGTGCCAGCAGTGAAGCCTCCAGGCAGGCTAATGAAAAACTGTTTTTT

j_gene: TRBJ1-1
d_gene: NA
abundance: NA
v_gene: TRBV28
CDR3aa: CASSLFQGSAFF
CDR3nt: TGTGCCAGCAGTTTATTTCAGGGTTCGGCTTTCTTT

j_gene: TRBJ2-7
d_gene: NA
abundance: few
v_gene: TRBV5-1
CDR3aa: CASSRDSHEQYF
CDR3nt: TGCGCCAGCAGCAGGGATTCCCACGAGCAGTACTTC

j_gene: TRBJ2-3
d_gene: TRBD2
abundance: NA
v_gene: TRBV2
CDR3aa: CASSELRTRSPDTQYF
CDR3nt: TGTGCCAGCAGTGAATTAAGGACTAGGTCTCCAGATACGCAGTATTTT

j_gene: TRBJ2-7
d_gene: NA
abundance: NA
v_gene: TRBV19
CDR3aa: CASSIETGYEQYF
CDR3nt: TGTGCCAGTAGTATAGAAACCGGCTACGAGCAGTACTTC

j_gene: TRBJ1-2
d_gene: NA
abundance: NA
v_gene: TRBV19
CDR3aa: CASTPQGGPHYGYTF
CDR3nt: TGTGCCAGTACCCCCCAGGGCGGACCCCACTATGGCTACACCTTC

j_gene: TRBJ1-1
d_gene: TRBD1
abundance: NA
v_gene: TRBV5-1
CDR3aa: CASSGTGFTEAFF
CDR3nt: TGCGCCAGCAGCGGGACAGGGTTTACTGAAGCTTTCTTT

j_gene: TRBJ2-3
d_gene: NA
abundance: few
v_gene: TRBV5-1
CDR3aa: CASSVLTGTGPDTQYF
CDR3nt: TGCGCCAGCAGCGTACTCACCGGGACTGGACCAGATACGCAGTATTTT

j_gene: TRBJ2-7
d_gene: NA
abundance: NA
v_gene: TRBV5-1
CDR3aa: CASRRDGYEQYF
CDR3nt: TGCGCCAGCAGGAGGGACGGCTACGAGCAGTACTTC

j_gene: TRBJ2-3
d_gene: NA
abundance: NA
v_gene: TRBV11-2
CDR3aa: CASSFLGSDTQYF
CDR3nt: TGTGCCAGCAGCTTTCTCGGATCAGATACGCAGTATTTT